The present TCR beta chain was sequenced within a study of T cells in Graves' hyperthyroidism and ophthalmopathy. The overall study: Peripheral blood was taken when the disease was first diagnosed, before any treatment began. The study, taken as a whole, reports: Most thyroid-expanded clonotypes above 0.001 were also found in blood.

From RNA transcripts, TCR beta CDR3 regions were amplified. With the HTBI primer set, the TCR CDR3 went through a first round of RT-PCR. TCRdb redid the calling of the multiplex PCR reads with MiXCR, one entry per CDR3 protein. This table holds hundreds of thousands of distinct CDR3 sequences, 20% to 25% found once. The trim removed 4 bases at V and 0 bases at J, leaving 4 bases unmatched. The CDR3 covers 14 residues. Germline lookup yields CDR1 SQVTM and CDR2 ANQGSEA. Uncontrolled infection, other autoimmune disease, pregnancy or lactation excluded patients. Comment on this clonotype: Its specificity is unknown.

The receptor's source is a man aged 30 to 45 with Graves' ophthalmopathy. The sample was blood. The chain recombines TRBV29-1 with TRBJ2-3; TRBD1 agrees at 7 bases. The CDR3 bases are TGCAGCGTTGGGAAGGGGGCTAGCACAGATACGCAGTATTTT. As protein: CSVGKGASTDTQYF.